Presented here are 2 T cell receptor beta chains from one specimen sequenced in a study of T cell repertoires in cytomegalovirus infection. Their recognized antigens are unknown. TCRdb reprocessed the reads via MiXCR and lists one record per CDR3 protein. The data contain about 570,000 distinct CDR3 sequences, roughly 42% of them singletons. The specimen comprised cultured PBMCs, sampled from culture after CMV antigen stimulation. These receptors were collected from a human donor in good health (CMV status not recorded). Some clones in this sample may be carry-over from other donors' samples.

This clonotype was observed at least ten times. The junction and the germline gene differ at one end; a read error may be behind it. The rearrangement joins TRBV5-1 to TRBJ1-1; a possible D gene is TRBD1 (6 bases). The germline CDR1 and CDR2 sequences are SGHRS and YFSETQ. The CDR3 runs 14 residues. The CDR3 spells CASSSQGMNTEAFF. In DNA, the CDR3 is TGTGCCAGCAGCTCGCAGGGGATGAACACTGAAGCTTTCTTT.

The gene calls are TRBV14 and TRBJ2-1; 14 bases line up with TRBD2. The CDR3 spans 15 residues. CDR1 and CDR2 from the germline V gene are SGHDN and FVKESK. V shed 1 base and J 15 bases; nucleotides not matched to a gene: 8. The CDR3 is CASSQGTSGGNYRFF. CDR3 nucleotides: TGTGCCAGCAGCCAAGGGACTAGCGGGGGGAATTACCGGTTCTTC.